Sequencing of this T cell receptor (beta chain) was carried out in a study of CXCR3-negative and CXCR3-positive naive CD8 T cells. Notes on this clonotype: The target antigen is unknown.

Study-wide results and limits: Similarly elevated diversity marked both naive subsets, with memory CD8+ cells showing far lower diversity. Researchers report that CXCR3-positive naive cells carry more hydrophobic TRB CDR3s than CXCR3-negative naive cells. Naive subsets did not differ in surface CD5, and the authors estimated TCR strength using properties of the TRB CDR3.

Identification of naive CD8+ T cells rested on CD45RO-CCR7+CD27+CD95- status. CDR3 length equals 16 residues. The germline V gene encodes CDR1 SGHTA and CDR2 FQGNSA. cDNA libraries for TRB were generated by 5' RACE incorporating UMI labels. Using the 5' RACE reads, TCRdb records one entry per CDR3 protein without DNA. In total, the table holds 60,000 to 70,000 distinct CDR3 sequences. The TCR was taken from a human donor in good health. Some clones in this sample may be carry-over from other donors' samples. V is TRBV7-2 and J is TRBJ2-3; the D gene TCRdb calls, TRBD2, cannot be checked with no DNA. The sequenced sample consisted of naive CXCR3+ CD8+ T cells from blood. Subset here: CD45RO-CCR7+CD27+CD95- naive CD8+ T cells expressing CXCR3 (TNR3+). This chain's CDR3 is CASSLHTGPTVDTQYF.